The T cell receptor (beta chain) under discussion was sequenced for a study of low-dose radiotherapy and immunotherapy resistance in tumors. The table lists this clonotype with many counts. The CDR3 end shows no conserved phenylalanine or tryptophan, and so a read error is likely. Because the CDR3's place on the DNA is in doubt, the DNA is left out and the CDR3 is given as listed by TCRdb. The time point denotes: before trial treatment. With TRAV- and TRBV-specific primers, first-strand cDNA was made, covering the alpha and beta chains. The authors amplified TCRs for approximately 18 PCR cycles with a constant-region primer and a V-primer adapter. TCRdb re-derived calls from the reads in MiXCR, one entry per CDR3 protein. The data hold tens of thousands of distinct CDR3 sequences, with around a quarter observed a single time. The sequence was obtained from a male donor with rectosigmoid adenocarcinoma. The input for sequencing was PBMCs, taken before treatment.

This CDR3 is CASSLSGLAGPYL. The chain carries TRBV7-2 and TRBJ2-3; no DNA check was done on the table's D call, TRBD2. Germline V gene sequence: CDR1 SGHTA, CDR2 FQGNSA. The CDR3 spans 13 residues, counting both ends.